This TCR beta chain was recorded in a study of cytomegalovirus exposure and HLA in healthy donors. V lost 7 bases to trimming and J lost 1 base, with 14 bases between them. The CDR3 runs 16 residues. Germline CDR1 is SEHNR and CDR2 is FQNEAQ (reference sequence). Study results and caveats: Later analysis indicated greater clonal expansion among HLA-associated TCR beta chains than among equally common other chains. In a later analysis, a genetic analysis reported fewer productive-TCR N-insertions in an Asian-associated ancestry cluster than the cohort average. According to the study, roughly 180 TCR beta chains were cytomegalovirus-associated. As a later analysis showed, a missense DCLRE1C variant was linked to trimming of TCR beta V- and J-genes.

The PCR ran on 60 Vbeta and 13 Jbeta primers. Generated by immunoSEQ multiplex PCR, the TCRdb table keeps only in-frame clones and is missing some. Of hundreds of thousands of clones listed, 77% are singletons. This clone was seen more than once but under ten times. The antigen is not known. The sequence was obtained from a woman aged 60-70 years in good health and CMV-seropositive. The chain couples TRBV7-9 to TRBJ2-6, with D perhaps TRBD1 (6 bases). The sample comprised PBMCs. CDR3 loop: CASTQGIGSGANVLTF. CDR3 nucleotides: TGTGCCAGCACTCAGGGGATCGGTTCTGGGGCCAACGTCCTGACTTTC. The entire variable domain, with the rest obtained from reference TRBV7-9 and TRBJ2-6, is as follows: DTGVSQNPRHKITKRGQNVTFRCDPISEHNRLYWYRQTLGQGPEFLTYFQNEAQLEKSRLLSDRFSAERPKGSFSTLEIQRTEQGDSAMYLCASTQGIGSGANVLTFGAGSRLTVL.